These 30 T cell receptor beta chains were sequenced from one sample in a study of neoadjuvant anti-PD-1 for oral cavity cancer. Assay used: immunoSEQ multiplex PCR; TCRdb lists only in-frame clones, some missing. The data contain tens of thousands of clones, about 88% of them singletons. Time point of the sample: after neoadjuvant nivolumab, at surgical resection. Sequenced here: PBMCs, sampled after nivolumab (anti-PD-1) treatment. The source of these receptors is a person between 40 and 85 years old with oral cavity squamous cell carcinoma.

V usage is TRBV2 and J usage is TRBJ2-2; D is possibly TRBD2 (6 bases). V was cut by 8 bases and J by 4 bases, with 11 bases left in between. The CDR3 has 13 residues. Germline V CDR1 and CDR2: SNHLY, FYNNEI. CDR3 loop: CASRLVPTGELFF. The CDR3 bases are TGTGCCAGCCGACTAGTTCCCACCGGGGAGCTGTTTTTT.

The gene calls are TRBV5-1 and TRBJ2-5; D perhaps matches TRBD1 (6 bases). V was clipped by 2 bases and J by 5 bases, with 13 bases between them. The CDR3 totals 14 residues. Germline loops: CDR1 SGHRS, CDR2 YFSETQ. CDR3 sequence: CASSFSGQGETQYF. The CDR3 DNA sequence: TGCGCCAGCAGCTTCTCGGGGCAGGGGGAGACCCAGTACTTC.

This chain connects TRBV25-1 to TRBJ1-2; a possible D gene is TRBD1 (6 bases). Trimming cost V 6 bases and J 4 bases, with 15 bases left between them. Germline assignment: CDR1 MGHDK and CDR2 SYGVNS. The CDR3 sequence is 14 residues long. The CDR3 sequence: CASRPPGVTYGYTF. The CDR3 nucleotides are TGTGCCAGCAGGCCCCCAGGGGTTACCTATGGCTACACCTTC.

The V call is TRBV6-6, the J call TRBJ1-5; D is perhaps TRBD1 (6 bases). V was trimmed by 6 bases and J by 0 bases, leaving 12 bases between them. CDR1 is MNHNY, CDR2 SVGAGI, per germline (reference sequence). The CDR3 contains 15 residues. CDR3 in amino acids: CASSLDRYSNQPQHF. DNA for the CDR3: TGTGCCAGCAGCTTAGACAGGTATAGCAATCAGCCCCAGCATTTT.

This clone was counted once. This chain uses TRBV7-9 with TRBJ1-2, with D possibly TRBD1 on 5 matching bases. Germline CDR1 SEHNR, CDR2 FQNEAQ (reference sequence). V dropped 4 bases and J dropped 7 bases, with 13 bases sitting between them. This CDR3 is 13 amino acids long. CDR3 nucleotide sequence: TGTGCCAGCAGCTCCCAGGAAGGGGTTGGCTACACCTTC. Translating it yields CASSSQEGVGYTF.

The V and J genes are TRBV14 and TRBJ2-7; a possible D gene is TRBD1 (6 bases). This CDR3 region has 16 residues. The ends were cut back, 4 bases at V and 0 bases at J, with 16 bases in the middle. In germline, CDR1 is SGHDN, CDR2 FVKESK. The CDR3 spells CASSPTTDRASYEQYF. In DNA form, the CDR3 reads TGTGCCAGCAGCCCAACGACGGACAGAGCCTCCTACGAGCAGTACTTC.

The gene calls are TRBV5-5 and TRBJ2-7; 7 bases match TRBD1. Trimming cost V 7 bases and J 2 bases; bases outside gene matches: 18. Germline CDR1 is SGHKS and CDR2 is YYEKEE (reference sequence). The CDR3 sequence is 17 residues long. This CDR3 reads CASGQQLPGQNPYEQYF. The CDR3 DNA reads as TGTGCCAGCGGCCAGCAGCTCCCGGGACAGAACCCCTACGAGCAGTACTTC.

The chain is built from TRBV7-6 and TRBJ2-7, with unresolved D. Germline loops: CDR1 SGHVS, CDR2 FNYEAQ. The CDR3 consists of 13 residues. Trimming cost V 1 base and J 5 bases, with 9 bases left between them. The DNA for the CDR3 is TGTGCCAGCAGCTTAGGGAAGGGCGACGAGCAGTACTTC. Its protein product is CASSLGKGDEQYF.

The chain combines TRBV15 with TRBJ2-1, with TRBD2 matching over 10 bases. Trimming cost V 1 base and J 8 bases; bases outside gene matches: 11. CDR1 and CDR2 from the germline V gene are LNHNV and YYDKDF (reference sequence). The CDR3 is made up of 17 amino acids. The CDR3 spells CATSRVLAGLPGYEQFF. CDR3 nucleotides: TGTGCCACCAGCAGAGTACTAGCGGGATTACCCGGCTATGAGCAGTTCTTC.

This clone was counted a few times. The CDR3 region is CASSGSGRARGTDTQYF. The CDR3 nucleotides are TGTGCCAGCAGTGGTAGCGGGAGGGCCCGGGGCACAGATACGCAGTATTTT. The rearrangement links TRBV2 to TRBJ2-3; the match to TRBD2 covers 11 bases. J was trimmed by 1 base and V by 4 bases; bases with no gene match: 7. The germline V gene has CDR1 SNHLY and CDR2 FYNNEI. The CDR3 is 17 residues long.

This chain uses TRBV9 with TRBJ2-1, with D possibly being TRBD1 (6 bases). Trimming left V 0 bases short and J 10 bases short, with 8 bases between. The CDR3 is 12 residues long. Per the germline V gene, CDR1 is SGDLS and CDR2 is YYNGEE. CDR3 nucleotide sequence: TGTGCCAGCAGCGTAGTGGACAGAGAGCAGTTCTTC. Translation gives CASSVVDREQFF.

The chain couples TRBV2 to TRBJ2-3, with TRBD1 as a possible D gene (5 bases). The CDR3 totals 14 residues. Trimming pared 6 bases from V and 0 bases from J, leaving 10 bases between. CDR1 is SNHLY, CDR2 FYNNEI, per germline. The CDR3 coding sequence is TGTGCCAGCAGCGCACAGGCGAGCACAGATACGCAGTATTTT. Translating gives CASSAQASTDTQYF.

In its sample, this clone was seen a few times. The chain uses TRBV6-6 and TRBJ1-2, with a possible D match to TRBD1 (6 bases). CDR1 is MNHNY, CDR2 SVGAGI, per germline (reference sequence). This CDR3 region has 14 residues. Trimming stripped 3 bases from V and 7 bases from J, with 15 bases between. CDR3 loop: CASSYGDTRGGYTF. The CDR3 DNA sequence: TGTGCCAGCAGTTATGGGGACACAAGGGGTGGCTACACCTTC.

The genes are TRBV10-3 and TRBJ1-3, with D possibly being TRBD1 (5 bases). Germline CDR1 and CDR2: ENHRY and SYGVKD. The length of the CDR3 is 14 residues. V lost 7 bases, J lost 0 bases, and 10 bases lay in between. The CDR3 loop is CAITSGTSGNTIYF. Written as DNA, the CDR3 is TGTGCCATCACCTCCGGGACCTCTGGAAACACCATATATTTT.

The V and J genes are TRBV20-1 and TRBJ2-2, with no clear D. The ends were cut back, 3 bases at V and 1 base at J, with 0 bases in the middle. The CDR3 length is 11 residues. Per the germline V gene, CDR1 is DFQATT and CDR2 is SNEGSKA (reference sequence). CDR3: CSARNTGELFF. CDR3 DNA sequence: TGCAGTGCTAGGAACACCGGGGAGCTGTTTTTT.

This clone was detected only a few times. The chain recombines TRBV10-2 with TRBJ2-2, with D unresolved. Trimming removed 8 bases at V and 1 base at J, with 8 bases between. CDR3 size: 13 residues. Germline lookup yields CDR1 WSHSY and CDR2 SAAADI. This CDR3 is CASVAVNTGELFF. CDR3 in DNA: TGCGCCAGCGTAGCAGTGAACACCGGGGAGCTGTTTTTT.

With respect to this clone: Mismatch with germline at one junction end may stem from a read error. This chain uses TRBV19 with TRBJ1-5; D is perhaps TRBD1 (5 bases). Germline CDR1 LNHDA, CDR2 SQIVND (reference sequence). CDR3 size: 13 residues. CDR3: CASSTPQGSPIRF. CDR3 coding DNA: TGTGCCAGTAGTACCCCCCAGGGAAGTCCCATCCGTTTT.

The rearrangement joins TRBV6-5 to TRBJ2-1, with TRBD2 as a possible D gene (6 bases). The germline CDR1 and CDR2 sequences are MNHEY and SVGAGI. The CDR3 sequence is 13 residues long. V lost 2 bases and J 8 bases, leaving 10 bases between the germline ends. The CDR3 reads CASSYASSDEQFF. The CDR3 coding sequence is TGTGCCAGCAGTTACGCGTCTAGCGATGAGCAGTTCTTC.

V and J are TRBV11-2 and TRBJ1-5, with D perhaps matching TRBD1 (6 bases). This CDR3 region has 14 residues. Germline V gene data show CDR1 as SGHAT and CDR2 as FQNNGV. V was clipped by 3 bases and J by 3 bases, with 9 bases between them. The CDR3 nucleotides read TGTGCCAGCAGCTTGGACAGTTCCAATCAGCCCCAGCATTTT. Protein product: CASSLDSSNQPQHF.

The chain uses TRBV6-4 and TRBJ1-5; D call uncertain. Trimming removed 4 bases from V and 2 bases from J, with 6 bases in between. Germline CDR1 and CDR2: MRHNA and SNTAGT. This CDR3 has 13 amino acids. Here the CDR3 DNA reads TGTGCCAGCAGTGTCGAGGGCAATCAGCCCCAGCATTTT. As protein: CASSVEGNQPQHF.

The sample holds a few counts of this clone. The chain joins TRBV9 to TRBJ2-3; 13 bases line up with TRBD2. The CDR3 extends over 16 amino acids. The germline V gene encodes CDR1 SGDLS and CDR2 YYNGEE. V lost 3 bases to trimming and J lost 3 bases; unmatched junction nucleotides: 4. The CDR3 coding sequence is TGTGCCAGCAGCGCACTAGCGGGAGGGGGGACAGATACGCAGTATTTT. Translated: CASSALAGGGTDTQYF.

This clone appeared a single time. The chain has TRBV10-3 and TRBJ1-5; D is perhaps TRBD1 (5 bases). CDR1 is ENHRY and CDR2 is SYGVKD in the germline V gene. The V end lost 4 bases, the J end lost 6 bases, and 16 bases lay between the germline ends. The CDR3 length is 15 residues. CDR3 in amino acids: CAISGGGSVGQPQHF. CDR3 bases: TGTGCCATCAGTGGGGGCGGCTCTGTTGGTCAGCCCCAGCATTTT.

This clone appeared a few times. The chain combines TRBV9 with TRBJ1-1; D gene ambiguous. There are 15 residues in the CDR3. Germline V gene sequence: CDR1 SGDLS, CDR2 YYNGEE. Trimming took 1 base from V and 1 from J, leaving 11 bases between them. The CDR3, as DNA: TGTGCCAGCAGCGTAACGGCAGAGTGGAACACTGAAGCTTTCTTT. Protein sequence: CASSVTAEWNTEAFF.

This chain joins TRBV6-5 and TRBJ2-2, with D unresolved. CDR1 is MNHEY, CDR2 SVGAGI, per germline. This CDR3 is built from 14 residues. Trimming shortened V by 10 bases and J by 0 bases, and 12 bases separated the two germline ends. The CDR3 reads CATKIMSNTGELFF. CDR3 in DNA: TGTGCCACAAAAATCATGTCGAACACCGGGGAGCTGTTTTTT.

The chain carries TRBV9 and TRBJ1-5; 10 bases map to TRBD1. CDR3 length equals 14 residues. With 3 bases clipped from V and 4 bases from J, the junction kept 1 base outside the gene matches. Germline assignment: CDR1 SGDLS and CDR2 YYNGEE. The CDR3 DNA reads TGTGCCAGCAGCGGGGGACAGGGGAATCAGCCCCAGCATTTT. Translating gives CASSGGQGNQPQHF.

This clone appeared a single time. The J gene is TRBJ2-7, the V gene TRBV9; TRBD2 is a possible D gene (5 bases). Germline assignment: CDR1 SGDLS and CDR2 YYNGEE. This CDR3 comprises 14 residues. V was pared by 1 base and J by 4 bases, with 12 bases between. This chain's CDR3 is CASSVSGSDYEQYF. In nucleotides, the CDR3 is TGTGCCAGCAGCGTATCTGGTAGCGATTACGAGCAGTACTTC. The complete variable domain, with remaining parts taken from reference TRBV9 and TRBJ2-7, reads DSGVTQTPKHLITATGQRVTLRCSPRSGDLSVYWYQQSLDQGLQFLIQYYNGEERAKGNILERFSAQQFPDLHSELNLSSLELGDSALYFCASSVSGSDYEQYFGPGTRLTVT.

This clone was counted only a few times. This chain uses TRBV27 with TRBJ2-7; the D gene is possibly TRBD1 (6 bases). Trimming shortened V by 5 bases and J by 2 bases, and 13 bases separated the two germline ends. The CDR3 length is 14 residues. Germline CDR1 and CDR2: MNHEY and SMNVEV (reference sequence). The CDR3 region has the DNA TGTGCCAGCAGTCCTCGACAGGTTCCCTACGAGCAGTACTTC. Protein sequence: CASSPRQVPYEQYF.

This clone was counted a few times. The chain uses TRBV5-6 and TRBJ1-2, with 9 nucleotides matching TRBD1. This CDR3 is 13 amino acids long. Trimming took 4 bases from V and 4 from J; bases not matched to a gene: 2. Looked up from germline, CDR1 is SGHDT and CDR2 is YYEEEE. In nucleotides, the CDR3 is TGTGCCAGCAGCATACAGGGGGCCTATGGCTACACCTTC. It translates to CASSIQGAYGYTF.

V gene TRBV2 combines with J gene TRBJ2-3; 7 bases agree with TRBD2. CDR3 length: 17 amino acids. Germline assignment: CDR1 SNHLY and CDR2 FYNNEI. V lost 7 bases to trimming and J lost 5 bases; unmatched junction nucleotides: 18. CDR3 nucleotides: TGTGCCAGCACCCCCAGAGGCGGGAGCCTGAGGGAAGATACGCAGTATTTT. Translated: CASTPRGGSLREDTQYF. Filled out from reference TRBV2 and TRBJ2-3, the complete variable domain reads EPEVTQTPSHQVTQMGQEVILRCVPISNHLYFYWYRQILGQKVEFLVSFYNNEISEKSEIFDDQFSVERPDGSNFTLKIRSTKLEDSAMYFCASTPRGGSLREDTQYFGPGTRLTVL.

The count of this clone is one. The chain has TRBV29-1 and TRBJ2-1; a possible D gene is TRBD2 (6 bases). This CDR3 contains 13 residues. CDR1 and CDR2 (germline): SQVTM, ANQGSEA. V was clipped by 3 bases and J by 9 bases, with 15 bases between them. CDR3 sequence: CSVEGEAGTEQFF. In nucleotides, the CDR3 is TGCAGCGTTGAGGGGGAGGCTGGGACTGAGCAGTTCTTC.